This TCR beta chain was observed in a study of blood T cell repertoires in COVID-19. Study background: Sample material is recorded as cDNA or gDNA derived from T cells, B-cell-depleted T cells, or PBMCs.

Trimming pared 1 base from V and 3 bases from J, leaving 13 bases between. This CDR3 is 15 amino acids long. Germline V gene data show CDR1 as SEHNR and CDR2 as FQNEAQ (reference sequence). Produced via immunoSEQ multiplex PCR; TCRdb's table is partial and in-frame only. Of 300,000 or so clones in the sample, approximately 88% were seen once. This receptor was obtained from a man younger than 30 who had recovered from COVID-19. Sequencing was done on a sample of peripheral blood. The chain has TRBV7-9 and TRBJ2-7, with D perhaps matching TRBD1 (5 bases). The CDR3 DNA follows: TGTGCCAGCAGCTTAGAGTGGGGCAGAGTCTACGAGCAGTACTTC. Its translation: CASSLEWGRVYEQYF.